Listed below are T cell receptor beta chains from one sample, sequenced in a study of beta chain features in type 1 diabetes. The assay was immunoSEQ multiplex PCR, and TCRdb's table has in-frame clones only and misses some. The data contain 400,000 or so clones, around 12% of them singletons. Sequenced sample: naive CD4+ T cells from blood. The receptors shown here come from a woman in her late teens or twenties with type 1 diabetes. Both conserved end residues are part of each CDR3. The order of the fields is J gene, V gene, D gene, clone size, CDR3 protein, CDR3 DNA. A D gene is named only where the DNA matches it firmly. The size field is filled for only some rows; it gives once, few, many or a size class.

>TRBJ2-6|TRBV7-2|TRBD1|few
CASSPDRVPGANVLTF
TGTGCCAGCAGCCCCGACAGGGTGCCTGGGGCCAACGTCCTGACTTTC
>TRBJ1-1|TRBV25-1|TRBD1|NA
CASKGQGGTEAFF
TGTGCCAGCAAAGGACAGGGTGGCACTGAAGCTTTCTTT
>TRBJ2-1|TRBV11-2|NA|NA
CASSLAAYNEQFF
TGTGCCAGCAGCTTGGCAGCCTACAATGAGCAGTTCTTC
>TRBJ1-4|TRBV5-4|TRBD1|NA
CASSSGQEINEKLFF
TGTGCCAGCAGCTCCGGACAGGAAATAAATGAAAAACTGTTTTTT
>TRBJ1-2|TRBV10-3|NA|NA
CAIMEGGDGYTF
TGTGCCATCATGGAGGGAGGGGATGGCTACACCTTC
>TRBJ2-3|TRBV2|NA|few
CASTRTDTQYF
TGTGCCAGCACTAGGACAGATACGCAGTATTTT
>TRBJ2-2|TRBV11-2|TRBD1|few
CASSSYRTGPLRRELFF
TGTGCCAGCAGCTCCTATCGGACAGGTCCCTTACGTAGGGAGCTGTTTTTT
>TRBJ2-7|TRBV15|NA|NA
CATSRDPGTVYEQYF
TGTGCCACCAGCAGAGATCCGGGTACCGTCTACGAGCAGTACTTC
>TRBJ2-5|TRBV30|TRBD1|NA
CAWSFRTGGGFGGTQYF
TGTGCCTGGAGTTTTCGGACAGGGGGCGGTTTCGGGGGGACCCAGTACTTC
>TRBJ2-7|TRBV27|TRBD1|NA
CASSLSGTGAYEQYF
TGTGCCAGCAGTTTATCCGGGACAGGGGCCTACGAGCAGTACTTC
>TRBJ1-2|TRBV9|NA|NA
CASSPVPNYGYTF
TGTGCCAGCAGCCCTGTCCCGAACTATGGCTACACCTTC
>TRBJ2-7|TRBV28|NA|NA
CASGNPSSYEQYF
TGTGCCAGCGGAAACCCTAGCTCCTACGAGCAGTACTTC
>TRBJ2-7|TRBV6-5|TRBD2|few
CASSSRGGRGEQYF
TGTGCCAGCAGCTCCCGGGGGGGGCGCGGTGAGCAGTACTTC
>TRBJ1-2|TRBV5-1|NA|few
CASSLDSYGYTF
TGCGCCAGCAGCTTGGACAGTTATGGCTACACCTTC
>TRBJ2-7|TRBV5-8|NA|few
CASSLHRGGYEQYF
TGTGCCAGCAGCCTCCACAGGGGGGGCTACGAGCAGTACTTC
>TRBJ2-1|TRBV18|TRBD1|NA
CASSPGDRGQSSYNEQFF
TGTGCCAGCTCACCAGGGGACAGGGGGCAAAGCTCCTACAATGAGCAGTTCTTC
>TRBJ1-1|TRBV27|NA|NA
CASSQKPNTEAFF
TGTGCCAGCAGTCAGAAACCCAACACTGAAGCTTTCTTT
>TRBJ2-3|TRBV30|NA|few
CAWTPGADTQYF
TGTGCCTGGACACCGGGGGCAGATACGCAGTATTTT
>TRBJ2-1|TRBV18|NA|NA
CASSPPGTRRLFNEQFF
TGTGCCAGCTCACCACCCGGGACACGGCGCTTGTTCAATGAGCAGTTCTTC
>TRBJ2-7|TRBV28|TRBD1|few
CASTIGTGTYEQYF
TGTGCCAGCACCATCGGGACAGGTACCTACGAGCAGTACTTC
>TRBJ2-3|TRBV18|TRBD2|few
CASSAAGNTQYF
TGTGCCAGCTCGGCAGCGGGGAATACGCAGTATTTT
>TRBJ2-1|TRBV12-5|NA|NA
CASGFGSGDEQFF
NA
>TRBJ2-3|TRBV9|NA|few
CASSVLADTQYF
TGTGCCAGCAGCGTTTTAGCAGATACGCAGTATTTT
>TRBJ1-2|TRBV30|TRBD1|few
CAWSGGTGVGYTF
TGTGCCTGGAGTGGGGGGACAGGGGTTGGCTACACCTTC
>TRBJ2-1|TRBV5-8|TRBD2|NA
CASSGGLGPTFGNEQFF
TGTGCCAGCAGCGGCGGACTAGGGCCAACGTTTGGGAATGAGCAGTTCTTC
>TRBJ1-5|TRBV4-3|NA|NA
CASSRRPWEAQHF
TGCGCCAGCAGTCGACGGCCCTGGGAGGCCCAGCATTTT
>TRBJ2-1|TRBV7-2|TRBD2|few
CASSLWGSGDYNEQFF
TGTGCCAGCAGCTTATGGGGTAGCGGGGATTACAATGAGCAGTTCTTC
>TRBJ2-2|TRBV9|TRBD1|few
CASSPGQGNAGELFF
TGTGCCAGCAGCCCTGGACAGGGTAACGCCGGGGAGCTGTTTTTT
>TRBJ2-1|TRBV10-3|NA|few
CAISVPSNEQFF
TGTGCCATCAGTGTTCCGTCCAATGAGCAGTTCTTC